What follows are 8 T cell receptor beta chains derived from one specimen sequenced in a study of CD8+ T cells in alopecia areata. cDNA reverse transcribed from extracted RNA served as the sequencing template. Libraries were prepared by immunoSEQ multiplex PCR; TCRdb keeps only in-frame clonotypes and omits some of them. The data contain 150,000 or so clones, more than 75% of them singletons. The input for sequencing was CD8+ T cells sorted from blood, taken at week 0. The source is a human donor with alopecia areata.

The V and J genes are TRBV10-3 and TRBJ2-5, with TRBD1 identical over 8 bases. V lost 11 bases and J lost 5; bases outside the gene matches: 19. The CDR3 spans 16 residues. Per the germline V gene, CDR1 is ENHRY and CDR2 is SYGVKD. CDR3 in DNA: TGTGCCCGCCTGCGCGCGCGGGCAGGGGGCAGGGAGACCCAGTACTTC. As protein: CARLRARAGGRETQYF.

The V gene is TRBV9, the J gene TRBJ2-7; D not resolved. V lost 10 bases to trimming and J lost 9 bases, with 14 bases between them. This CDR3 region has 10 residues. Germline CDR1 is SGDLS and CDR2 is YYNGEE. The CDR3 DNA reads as TGTGCCGGTCGTTCTGAGTGGCAGTACTTC. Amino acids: CAGRSEWQYF. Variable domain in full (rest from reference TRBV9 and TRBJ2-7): DSGVTQTPKHLITATGQRVTLRCSPRSGDLSVYWYQQSLDQGLQFLIQYYNGEERAKGNILERFSAQQFPDLHSELNLSSLELGDSALYFCAGRSEWQYFGPGTRLTVT.

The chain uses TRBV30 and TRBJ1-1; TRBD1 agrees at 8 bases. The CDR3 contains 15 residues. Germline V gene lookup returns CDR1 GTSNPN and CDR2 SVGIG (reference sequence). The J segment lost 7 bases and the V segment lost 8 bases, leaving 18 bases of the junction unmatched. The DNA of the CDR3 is TGTGCCGGCCCCCCTGAGGGCAGGGGGCACGGTGAAGCTTTCTTT. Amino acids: CAGPPEGRGHGEAFF.

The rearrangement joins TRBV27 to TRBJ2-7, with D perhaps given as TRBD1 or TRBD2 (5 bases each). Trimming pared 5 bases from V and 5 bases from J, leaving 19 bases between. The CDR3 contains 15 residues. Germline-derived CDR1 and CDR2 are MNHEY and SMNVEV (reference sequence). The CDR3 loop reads CASSPGVEQVNEQYF. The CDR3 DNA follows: TGTGCCAGCAGTCCCGGGGTAGAACAGGTCAACGAGCAGTACTTC.

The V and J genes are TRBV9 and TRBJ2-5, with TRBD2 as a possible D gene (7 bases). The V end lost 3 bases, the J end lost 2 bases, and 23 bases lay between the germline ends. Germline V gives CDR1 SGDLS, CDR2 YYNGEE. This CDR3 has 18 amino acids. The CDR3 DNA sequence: TGTGCCAGCAGCGCCCGCCTTCTGGGGGGGCGTAATCAAGAGACCCAGTACTTC. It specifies CASSARLLGGRNQETQYF.

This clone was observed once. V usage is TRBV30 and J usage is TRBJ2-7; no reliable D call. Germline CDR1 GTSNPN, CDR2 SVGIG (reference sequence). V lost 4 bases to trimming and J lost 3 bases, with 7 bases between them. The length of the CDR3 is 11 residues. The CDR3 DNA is TGTGCCTGGATGTCCGGCTACGAGCAGTACTTC. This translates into CAWMSGYEQYF.

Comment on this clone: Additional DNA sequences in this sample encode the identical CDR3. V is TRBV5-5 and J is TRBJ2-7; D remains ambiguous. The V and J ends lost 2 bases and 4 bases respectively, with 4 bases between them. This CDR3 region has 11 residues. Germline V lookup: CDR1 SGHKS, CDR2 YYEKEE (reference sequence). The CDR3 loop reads CASSFSYEQYF. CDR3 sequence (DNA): TGTGCCAGCAGCTTTTCTTACGAGCAGTACTTC. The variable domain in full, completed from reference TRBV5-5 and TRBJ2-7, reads DAGVTQSPTHLIKTRGQQVTLRCSPISGHKSVSWYQQVLGQGPQFIFQYYEKEERGRGNFPDRFSARQFPNYSSELNVNALLLGDSALYLCASSFSYEQYFGPGTRLTVT.

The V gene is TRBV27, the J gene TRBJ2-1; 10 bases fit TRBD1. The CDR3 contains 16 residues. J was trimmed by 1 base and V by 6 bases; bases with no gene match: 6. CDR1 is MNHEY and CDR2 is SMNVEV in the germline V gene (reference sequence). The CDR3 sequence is CASSLTGGTSYNEQFF. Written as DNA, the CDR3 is TGTGCCAGCAGCCTGACAGGGGGCACGTCCTACAATGAGCAGTTCTTC.